The source of this T cell receptor beta chain is a study of siplizumab effects on memory and regulatory T cells. On this clone: Antigen unknown.

The table came from immunoSEQ multiplex PCR; TCRdb's copy has only in-frame clones and leaves some out. The repertoire holds 85,000 to 130,000 clones, 93% seen once, with approximately 0.6% in the top ten. Study observations and caveats: An assignable naive or memory phenotype was lacking in roughly 80-95% of proliferating CD4+ or CD8+ clones. It seemed that naive T cells were more diverse than memory cells and were major contributors to the alloresponse.

The CDR3 is made up of 14 amino acids. The V and J ends lost 7 bases and 1 base respectively, with 12 bases between them. Germline-derived CDR1 and CDR2 are KGHSH and LQKENI. The clonotype originates from a human donor in good health. The sequencing sample was made of Tregs sorted from blood. This chain uses TRBV18 with TRBJ2-3; weak D call: TRBD1 (5 bases). CDR3 nucleotide sequence: TGTGCCAGCTTCCCTTGGGGCGGCACAGATACGCAGTATTTT. As protein: CASFPWGGTDTQYF.